This TCR beta chain was obtained from a study of T cells after yellow fever vaccination. About the research overall: Where fractions had low cell numbers, libraries were prepared from them with the SMART-Seq v4 Ultra Low Input RNA kit. Study-wide results and caveats: Once the booster was given, most primary-vaccination clones reappeared, at more than 95% for CD4 and approximately 88% for CD8.

V was pared by 6 bases and J by 12 bases, with 18 bases between. CDR3 length equals 12 residues. Germline V lookup: CDR1 MNHEY, CDR2 SVGEGT. For TCR, cDNA came from 5'RACE template switching, which added a universal primer site and UMIs. TCRdb recomputed calls from the 5' RACE reads with MiXCR, one row per CDR3 protein. The sample comprises about 240,000 distinct CDR3 sequences, 6.9% of which are singletons, and about 0.9% rests with the top ten. This clonotype was detected only a few times. Its matching antigen is unknown. The gene calls are TRBV6-2 or TRBV6-3 and TRBJ2-7; no clear D. This sample comprised CD4+ T cells sorted from PBMCs, obtained 15 days after the yellow fever booster vaccination. The clonotype comes from a man aged 30 to 45 who received the YFV17D yellow fever vaccine. CDR3 in amino acids: CASSLTSLGLYF. Written as DNA, the CDR3 is TGTGCCAGCAGCCTCACATCGCTCGGTCTGTACTTC.